Presented here are 9 T cell receptor beta chains from one specimen sequenced in a study of technical replicates of blood from several donors. TCRdb's table, derived via immunoSEQ multiplex PCR, lists solely in-frame clones and lacks some. The sample has about 81,000 clones, approximately 97% seen once. The specimen was T cells isolated from PBMCs. The receptor set was obtained from a human donor in good health.

This chain's CDR3 is CASSLGAGGPGYGYTF. CDR3 DNA sequence: TGTGCCAGCAGCTTGGGGGCTGGGGGCCCTGGGTATGGCTACACCTTC. The chain combines TRBV5-6 with TRBJ1-2; TRBD1 might be the D (6 bases). CDR3 length: 16 residues. Germline lookup yields CDR1 SGHDT and CDR2 YYEEEE. Trimming pared 0 bases from V and 5 bases from J, leaving 17 bases between.

The V and J genes are TRBV4-2 and TRBJ1-2; D remains ambiguous. The CDR3 runs to 15 residues. V lost 0 bases and J 7 bases, leaving 15 bases between the germline ends. The germline V gene has CDR1 LGHNA and CDR2 YNFKEQ. CDR3 region: CASSQDVRGSAGYTF. The CDR3 DNA reads TGTGCCAGCAGCCAAGATGTGCGAGGTTCCGCTGGCTACACCTTC.

The gene calls are TRBV5-1 and TRBJ2-6; 7 bases are shared with TRBD1. CDR3 length: 18 residues. Germline trimming cut 1 base from V and 0 bases from J; bases unmatched to any gene: 7. Germline V gives CDR1 SGHRS, CDR2 YFSETQ. CDR3 amino acids: CASSLTGQLSSGANVLTF. CDR3 coding DNA: TGCGCCAGCAGCTTGACGGGACAGCTAAGCTCTGGGGCCAACGTCCTGACTTTC.

This chain links TRBV27 with TRBJ1-1; no clear D. Germline V lookup: CDR1 MNHEY, CDR2 SMNVEV (reference sequence). The CDR3 is 13 amino acids. V was pared by 10 bases and J by 8 bases, with 20 bases between. The CDR3 loop is CATKTRESREAFF. Written as DNA, the CDR3 is TGTGCCACCAAGACGCGGGAATCCAGAGAAGCTTTCTTT.

This chain joins TRBV7-6 and TRBJ2-5; no clear D. This CDR3 is 15 amino acids long. CDR1 is SGHVS and CDR2 is FNYEAQ in the germline V gene. V lost 1 base, J lost 2 bases, and 11 bases lay in between. The CDR3 loop reads CASSLDSSGQETQYF. CDR3 coding DNA: TGTGCCAGCAGCTTAGACTCGTCCGGGCAAGAGACCCAGTACTTC.

The V and J genes are TRBV9 and TRBJ2-7, with 8 bases aligning to TRBD2. J gave up 0 bases and V 3 bases, and 5 bases lay outside the gene matches. CDR3 size: 15 residues. Germline CDR1 reads SGDLS; CDR2 reads YYNGEE. The chain's CDR3 is CASSAQRESSYEQYF. Here the CDR3 DNA reads TGTGCCAGCAGCGCCCAGCGGGAGAGCTCCTACGAGCAGTACTTC.

The CDR3 sequence: CASSPRTSGRDEQYF. The CDR3 nucleotides are TGTGCCAGTAGTCCCCGGACTAGCGGGAGGGACGAGCAGTACTTC. The chain combines TRBV19 with TRBJ2-7; 15 nucleotides match TRBD2. Germline assignment: CDR1 LNHDA and CDR2 SQIVND (reference sequence). The V segment lost 5 bases and the J segment 5 bases; nucleotides outside the gene matches: 4. There are 15 residues in the CDR3.

The gene calls are TRBV19 and TRBJ2-7, with 7 bases lining up with TRBD1. The CDR3 length is 15 residues. The V gene end was trimmed by 7 bases and the J gene end by 1 base; junction bases not matched to a gene: 10. Germline assignment: CDR1 LNHDA and CDR2 SQIVND (reference sequence). CDR3 sequence reads: CASNPNRDSSYEQYF. CDR3 coding DNA: TGTGCCAGTAATCCTAACCGGGACAGTTCCTACGAGCAGTACTTC. Full variable domain (outside the CDR3, taken from reference TRBV19 and TRBJ2-7): DGGITQSPKYLFRKEGQNVTLSCEQNLNHDAMYWYRQDPGQGLRLIYYSQIVNDFQKGDIAEGYSVSREKKESFPLTVTSAQKNPTAFYLCASNPNRDSSYEQYFGPGTRLTVT.

This chain uses TRBV9 with TRBJ2-7; TRBD2 matches at 13 bases. J gave up 3 bases and V 4 bases, and 7 bases lay outside the gene matches. Germline V gene lookup returns CDR1 SGDLS and CDR2 YYNGEE. The CDR3 extends over 16 amino acids. CDR3: CASSSTGLAGDYEQYF. CDR3 coding DNA: TGTGCCAGCAGCTCAACCGGACTAGCGGGAGACTACGAGCAGTACTTC. Filled out from reference TRBV9 and TRBJ2-7, the complete variable domain reads DSGVTQTPKHLITATGQRVTLRCSPRSGDLSVYWYQQSLDQGLQFLIQYYNGEERAKGNILERFSAQQFPDLHSELNLSSLELGDSALYFCASSSTGLAGDYEQYFGPGTRLTVT.